The 28 T cell receptor beta chains below all came from one sample that was sequenced in a study of blood T cells in healthy people across ages. A second PCR, run for about 7 to 11 cycles, used a sample-barcoded 5' primer plus a J-beta primer mix. TCRdb re-called the 5' RACE reads with MiXCR, one entry per CDR3 protein. The table shows hundreds of thousands of distinct CDR3 sequences, with 25% to 35% occurring only once. What was sequenced was blood. Receptor source: a woman of 80 years or more in good health.

Remarks on this clonotype: A much bigger clone sits one base away, suggesting this may be a read error. This chain's CDR3 is CASSQEGLAGCYNEQFF. The CDR3 region has the DNA TGCGCCAGCAGCCAAGAGGGACTAGCGGGGTGCTACAATGAGCAGTTCTTC. V gene TRBV4-1 combines with J gene TRBJ2-1; TRBD2 matches 13 bases. The CDR3 is made up of 17 amino acids. Germline V gives CDR1 MGHRA, CDR2 YSYEKL. J gave up 3 bases and V 0 bases, and 2 bases lay outside the gene matches.

This clonotype was picked up a small number of times. The chain uses TRBV28 and TRBJ1-1; no firm D call. V was shortened by 4 bases and J by 11 bases, with 17 bases between the two germline ends. This CDR3 spans 13 amino acids. Germline V gene lookup returns CDR1 MDHEN and CDR2 SYDVKM. In DNA, the CDR3 is TGTGCCAGCAGTTCCGGGCCCCTCCAACGCGCTTTCTTT. Translation: CASSSGPLQRAFF.

This clonotype has a count of ten or more. The J gene is TRBJ1-4, the V gene TRBV5-1; weak D call: TRBD1 (5 bases). The CDR3 is made up of 15 amino acids. Per the germline V gene, CDR1 is SGHRS and CDR2 is YFSETQ. V was pared by 0 bases and J by 5 bases, with 11 bases between. In nucleotides, the CDR3 is TGCGCCAGCAGCTTGGTTGGGACGGCAAATGAAAAACTGTTTTTT. Its translation is CASSLVGTANEKLFF.

This clonotype has ten or more counts. The gene calls are TRBV3-1 and TRBJ2-7, with 11 bases fitting TRBD2. The CDR3 runs 15 residues. Germline CDR1 LGHDT, CDR2 YNNKEL (reference sequence). J gave up 7 bases and V 1 base, and 6 bases lay outside the gene matches. As DNA, the CDR3 is TGTGCCAGCAGCCAAGGACTTCGACTAGCGGGGGAGCAGTACTTC. Amino acid sequence: CASSQGLRLAGEQYF.

Many counts were recorded for this clonotype. The chain uses TRBV28 and TRBJ1-1; no reliable D call. Germline V gene lookup returns CDR1 MDHEN and CDR2 SYDVKM. The CDR3 has 15 residues. The V end lost 5 bases, the J end lost 0 bases, and 13 bases lay between the germline ends. CDR3 DNA sequence: TGTGCCAGCAGTCTTCCGGGTCAGCTGAACACTGAAGCTTTCTTT. This encodes CASSLPGQLNTEAFF.

This clonotype has a count of ten or more. This chain links TRBV30 with TRBJ2-7, with D maybe TRBD2 (6 bases). The CDR3 spans 15 residues. Trimming removed 1 base from V and 2 bases from J, with 15 bases in between. Germline CDR1 GTSNPN, CDR2 SVGIG (reference sequence). The CDR3 loop is CAWSDPRDWTYEQYF. CDR3 DNA sequence: TGTGCCTGGAGTGACCCTAGGGACTGGACCTACGAGCAGTACTTC.

This clonotype was recorded at least ten times. The CDR3 sequence: CASLRGPNQETQYF. For the CDR3, the DNA is TGTGCCAGCCTGAGGGGACCTAACCAAGAGACCCAGTACTTC. V usage is TRBV2 and J usage is TRBJ2-5; the D call may be TRBD1 or TRBD2 (5 bases each). The V end was cut by 8 bases, the J end by 0 bases, with 13 bases between. This CDR3 region has 14 residues. Germline CDR1 and CDR2: SNHLY and FYNNEI.

The CDR3 DNA reads TGTGCCAGCAGCCCCTCAGGGATCTACGAGCAGTACTTC. It is translated as CASSPSGIYEQYF. The chain couples TRBV7-9 to TRBJ2-7; a possible D gene is TRBD1 (5 bases). In germline, CDR1 is SEHNR, CDR2 FQNEAQ (reference sequence). This CDR3 contains 13 residues. Trimming removed 5 bases from V and 3 bases from J, with 11 bases in between.

The chain links TRBV6-5 to TRBJ2-5, with 12 bases matching TRBD2. Germline V lookup: CDR1 MNHEY, CDR2 SVGAGI. With V trimmed by 6 bases and J by 7 bases, 9 bases remained unmatched. This CDR3 contains 15 residues. The DNA for the CDR3 is TGTGCCAGCAGACCTAGCGGGGGGGCCGGAGGGACCCAGTACTTC. Protein sequence: CASRPSGGAGGTQYF.

This clonotype was found a few times. V is TRBV29-1 and J is TRBJ2-3; maybe TRBD2 (6 bases). The CDR3 has 13 amino acids. Between the trimmed V and J ends, which lost 5 bases and 8 bases, there was a span of 17 bases. Germline values: CDR1 SQVTM, CDR2 ANQGSEA. CDR3 sequence: CSVLLASQGTQYF. The CDR3 coding sequence is TGCAGCGTTTTACTAGCCTCCCAGGGTACGCAGTATTTT.

The rearrangement joins TRBV5-4 to TRBJ2-1; TRBD2 agrees at 13 bases. The CDR3 spans 16 residues. Germline assignment: CDR1 SGHNT and CDR2 YYREEE (reference sequence). V was clipped by 0 bases and J by 8 bases; unmatched bases: 5. This chain's CDR3 is CASSLGGLAGAYEQFF. The DNA for the CDR3 is TGTGCCAGCAGCTTGGGTGGACTAGCGGGGGCCTATGAGCAGTTCTTC.

This clonotype was seen a handful of times. The genes are TRBV7-8 and TRBJ1-2; TRBD1 might be the D (6 bases). Germline V gene data show CDR1 as SGHVS and CDR2 as FQNEAQ. CDR3 size: 14 residues. V lost 0 bases and J 5 bases, leaving 10 bases between the germline ends. This CDR3 reads CASSLANRAYGYTF. Written as DNA, the CDR3 is TGTGCCAGCAGCTTAGCCAACAGGGCTTATGGCTACACCTTC.

This clonotype came up a few times. The rearrangement uses TRBV19 and TRBJ2-2; D remains ambiguous. CDR1 is LNHDA and CDR2 is SQIVND in the germline V gene (reference sequence). The CDR3 has 14 residues. Deletions cut 1 base from V and 4 bases from J, with 7 bases between. CDR3 sequence (DNA): TGTGCCAGTAGTATAGGGCCGCGCACCGGGGAGCTGTTTTTT. Protein sequence: CASSIGPRTGELFF.

This clonotype was counted at least ten times. This chain links TRBV7-6 with TRBJ1-1, with D perhaps matching TRBD1 (6 bases). This CDR3 spans 14 amino acids. Trimming left V 2 bases short and J 4 bases short, with 11 bases between. Germline CDR1 reads SGHVS; CDR2 reads FNYEAQ. In DNA form, the CDR3 reads TGTGCCAGCAGCTTAAGTACAGGGAGCACTGAAGCTTTCTTT. The encoded protein is CASSLSTGSTEAFF.

This clonotype was observed a few times. This chain links TRBV18 with TRBJ2-7; 9 bases are a match to TRBD1. This CDR3 spans 14 amino acids. J was trimmed by 3 bases and V by 4 bases; bases with no gene match: 4. CDR1 and CDR2 from the germline V gene are KGHSH and LQKENI. CDR3 nucleotide sequence: TGTGCCAGCTCACAACAGGGGGCGAACTACGAGCAGTACTTC. This encodes CASSQQGANYEQYF.

This clonotype appeared once. One end of the junction fails to match germline, which may point to a read error. The chain couples TRBV4-1 to TRBJ1-2; D call uncertain. Germline CDR1 MGHRA, CDR2 YSYEKL. This CDR3 region has 13 residues. For the CDR3, the DNA is TGCGCCGGCAGCGGGTCGACCACCATAGGCTACACCTTC. It encodes CAGSGSTTIGYTF.

This clonotype turned up a few times. The gene calls are TRBV18 and TRBJ1-1; tentative D call: TRBD1 (5 bases). Germline V gives CDR1 KGHSH, CDR2 LQKENI. V was clipped by 3 bases and J by 1 base, with 15 bases between them. This CDR3 contains 16 residues. CDR3 loop: CASSPSQVSSNTEAFF. CDR3 DNA: TGTGCCAGCTCACCCTCACAGGTTTCCTCGAACACTGAAGCTTTCTTT.

V usage is TRBV24-1 and J usage is TRBJ1-2; maybe TRBD1 (6 bases). CDR1 and CDR2 from the germline V gene are KGHDR and SFDVKD. With 0 bases removed from V and 4 bases from J, the gap between germline ends came to 17 bases. The CDR3 has 17 residues. The CDR3 sequence is CATSDLVLDGGIYGYTF. CDR3 DNA: TGTGCCACCAGTGATTTGGTTCTCGATGGGGGCATCTATGGCTACACCTTC.

This clonotype was counted ten times or more. Germline and junction disagree at one end, which may indicate a read error. This chain uses TRBV3-1 with TRBJ2-5; D call uncertain. The CDR3 covers 14 residues. Germline CDR1 and CDR2: LGHDT and YNNKEL (reference sequence). Here the CDR3 reads CASSPTGVRETQYF. CDR3 in DNA: TGCGCCAGCAGCCCGACCGGAGTTCGAGAGACCCAGTACTTC.

V is TRBV19 and J is TRBJ1-1; a weak D match, TRBD1 (5 bases). Trimming cost V 1 base and J 0 bases, with 9 bases left between them. Germline CDR1 is LNHDA and CDR2 is SQIVND (reference sequence). The CDR3 is made up of 15 amino acids. CDR3 in amino acids: CASSIGGPLNTEAFF. The DNA for the CDR3 is TGTGCCAGTAGTATAGGGGGACCGCTGAACACTGAAGCTTTCTTT.

This clonotype was observed at least ten times. This chain connects TRBV10-3 to TRBJ2-5, with D tentatively TRBD2 (6 bases). The CDR3 spans 13 residues. The germline gives CDR1 ENHRY, CDR2 SYGVKD. V lost 5 bases, J lost 5 bases, and 12 bases lay in between. The CDR3 protein is CAISPSAEETQYF. In DNA, the CDR3 is TGTGCCATCAGTCCTAGCGCTGAGGAGACCCAGTACTTC.

This clonotype came up a few times. A much larger clone differs from this one at a single base, so this may be a read error. The CDR3 region is CASSDLGGGREQYF. CDR3 DNA: TGTGCCAGCAGCGACTTGGGCGGGGGGCGAGAGCAGTACTTC. The chain recombines TRBV12-3 or TRBV12-4 with TRBJ2-5; TRBD2 matches at 8 bases. The CDR3 is 14 residues long. J lost 11 bases, V lost 6 bases, and 14 bases had no gene match.

A remark on this clonotype: This could be a read error, since a much larger clone is one nucleotide away. The rearrangement links TRBV7-6 to TRBJ2-3; D gene ambiguous. The germline gives CDR1 SGHVS, CDR2 FNYEAQ. This CDR3 spans 12 amino acids. CDR3 in amino acids: CASSGATDAQYF. CDR3 nucleotide sequence: TGTGCCAGCAGCGGCGCCACAGATGCGCAGTATTTT.

This clonotype appeared a few times. J is TRBJ1-1 and V is TRBV2; D unresolved. V lost 1 base and J lost 5, with 8 bases in between. The germline V gene has CDR1 SNHLY and CDR2 FYNNEI. The CDR3 consists of 13 residues. CDR3: CASSEVGSTEAFF. The CDR3 DNA reads TGTGCCAGCAGTGAAGTAGGTTCTACTGAAGCTTTCTTT.

This clonotype came up many times. The chain joins TRBV6-1 to TRBJ1-4; D uncertain. The germline V gene encodes CDR1 MNHNS and CDR2 SASEGT. Trimming left V 3 bases short and J 8 bases short, with 16 bases between. The CDR3 is 15 amino acids. This CDR3 reads CASSEWKQHGEKLFF. Here the CDR3 DNA reads TGTGCCAGCAGTGAGTGGAAACAGCATGGAGAAAAACTGTTTTTT.

There are many counts of this clonotype. This chain links TRBV6-1 with TRBJ2-7, with TRBD2 matching over 7 bases. The CDR3 sequence is 15 residues long. The germline V gene has CDR1 MNHNS and CDR2 SASEGT. The ends lost 6 bases at V and 6 bases at J; junction bases unmatched: 14. CDR3 bases: TGTGCCAGCAGGAGGGAGGGAGAGGGACCACGCGAGCAGTACTTC. This encodes CASRREGEGPREQYF.

This clonotype has only a few counts. The rearrangement joins TRBV5-1 to TRBJ1-5; TRBD1 matches 9 bases. The V gene end was trimmed by 4 bases and the J gene end by 6 bases; junction bases not matched to a gene: 11. In germline, CDR1 is SGHRS, CDR2 YFSETQ. This CDR3 has 16 residues. For the CDR3, the DNA is TGCGCCAGCAGCGAGACGACAGGGGGTGTTTCTCAGCCCCAGCATTTT. Protein sequence: CASSETTGGVSQPQHF.

This clonotype was seen many times. V usage is TRBV5-1 and J usage is TRBJ2-7, with D possibly being TRBD2 (5 bases). The germline gives CDR1 SGHRS, CDR2 YFSETQ. V gave up 2 bases and J gave up 0 bases, with 12 bases separating them. This CDR3 region has 15 residues. The CDR3 protein is CASSLVGVGSYEQYF. The DNA of the CDR3 is TGCGCCAGCAGCTTAGTCGGGGTCGGCTCCTACGAGCAGTACTTC.